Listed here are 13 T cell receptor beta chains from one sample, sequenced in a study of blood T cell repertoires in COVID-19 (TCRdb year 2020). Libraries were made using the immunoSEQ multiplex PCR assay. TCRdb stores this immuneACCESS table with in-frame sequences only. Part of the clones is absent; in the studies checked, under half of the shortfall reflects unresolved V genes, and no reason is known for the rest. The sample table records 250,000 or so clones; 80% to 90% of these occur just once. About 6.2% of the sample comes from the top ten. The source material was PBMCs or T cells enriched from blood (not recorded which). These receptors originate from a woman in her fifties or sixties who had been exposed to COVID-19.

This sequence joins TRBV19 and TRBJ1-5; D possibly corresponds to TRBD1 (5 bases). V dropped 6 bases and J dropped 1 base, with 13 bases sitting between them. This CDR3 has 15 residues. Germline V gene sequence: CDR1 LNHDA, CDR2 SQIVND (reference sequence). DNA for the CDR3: TGTGCCAGTAGCGGTAGGGCAGGGAGCAATCAGCCCCAGCATTTT. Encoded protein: CASSGRAGSNQPQHF.

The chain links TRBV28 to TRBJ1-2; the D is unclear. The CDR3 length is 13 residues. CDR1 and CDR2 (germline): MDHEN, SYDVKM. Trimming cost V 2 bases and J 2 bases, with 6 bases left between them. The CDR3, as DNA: TGTGCCAGCAGTTTACAACAGAACTATGGCTACACCTTC. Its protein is CASSLQQNYGYTF.

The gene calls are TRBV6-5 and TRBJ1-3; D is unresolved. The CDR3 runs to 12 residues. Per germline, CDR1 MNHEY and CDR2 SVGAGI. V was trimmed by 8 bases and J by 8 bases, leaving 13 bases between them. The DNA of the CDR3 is TGTGCCAGCTCGAGATTCGTAGACACCATATATTTT. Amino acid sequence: CASSRFVDTIYF.

The CDR3 DNA is TGTGCCAGCAGTCCAGGTCATTCGAACACCGGGGAGCTGTTTTTT. Amino acid sequence: CASSPGHSNTGELFF. This chain joins TRBV2 and TRBJ2-2; no clear D. Germline CDR1 reads SNHLY; CDR2 reads FYNNEI. This CDR3 contains 15 residues. V was shortened by 5 bases and J by 0 bases, with 10 bases between the two germline ends.

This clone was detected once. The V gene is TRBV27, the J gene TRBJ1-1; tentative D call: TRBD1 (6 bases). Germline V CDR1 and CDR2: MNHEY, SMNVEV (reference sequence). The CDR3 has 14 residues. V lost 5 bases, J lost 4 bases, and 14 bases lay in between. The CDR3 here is CASSLQGPLTEAFF. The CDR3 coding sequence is TGTGCCAGCAGTCTACAGGGCCCGCTCACTGAAGCTTTCTTT.

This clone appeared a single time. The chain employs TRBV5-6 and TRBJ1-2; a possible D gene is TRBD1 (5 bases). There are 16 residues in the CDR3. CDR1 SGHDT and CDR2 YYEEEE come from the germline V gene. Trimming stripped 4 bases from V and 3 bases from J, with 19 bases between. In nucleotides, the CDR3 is TGTGCCAGCAGCCCTGGTAGCAGGGCTCGCGACTATGGCTACACCTTC. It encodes CASSPGSRARDYGYTF. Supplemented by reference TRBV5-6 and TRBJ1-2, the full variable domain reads DAGVTQSPTHLIKTRGQQVTLRCSPKSGHDTVSWYQQALGQGPQFIFQYYEEEERQRGNFPDRFSGHQFPNYSSELNVNALLLGDSALYLCASSPGSRARDYGYTFGSGTRLTVV.

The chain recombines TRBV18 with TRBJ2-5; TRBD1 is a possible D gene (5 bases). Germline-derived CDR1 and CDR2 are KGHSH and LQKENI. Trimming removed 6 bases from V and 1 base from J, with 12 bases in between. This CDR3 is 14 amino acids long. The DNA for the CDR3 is TGTGCCAGCTCGCTCGGACACTCCCAAGAGACCCAGTACTTC. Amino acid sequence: CASSLGHSQETQYF.

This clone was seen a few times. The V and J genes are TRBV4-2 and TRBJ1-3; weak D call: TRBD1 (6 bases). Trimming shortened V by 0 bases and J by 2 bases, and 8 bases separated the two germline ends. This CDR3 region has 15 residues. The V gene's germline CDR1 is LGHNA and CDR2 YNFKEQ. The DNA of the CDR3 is TGTGCCAGCAGCCAAGAGGGGGGGCCTGGAAACACCATATATTTT. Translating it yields CASSQEGGPGNTIYF.

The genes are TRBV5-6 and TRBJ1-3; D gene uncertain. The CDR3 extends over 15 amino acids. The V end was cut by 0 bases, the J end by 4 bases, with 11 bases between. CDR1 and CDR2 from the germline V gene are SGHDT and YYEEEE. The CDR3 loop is CASSLDPGLGNTIYF. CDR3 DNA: TGTGCCAGCAGCTTGGATCCGGGTTTGGGAAACACCATATATTTT. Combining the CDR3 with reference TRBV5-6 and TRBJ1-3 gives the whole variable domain DAGVTQSPTHLIKTRGQQVTLRCSPKSGHDTVSWYQQALGQGPQFIFQYYEEEERQRGNFPDRFSGHQFPNYSSELNVNALLLGDSALYLCASSLDPGLGNTIYFGEGSWLTVV.

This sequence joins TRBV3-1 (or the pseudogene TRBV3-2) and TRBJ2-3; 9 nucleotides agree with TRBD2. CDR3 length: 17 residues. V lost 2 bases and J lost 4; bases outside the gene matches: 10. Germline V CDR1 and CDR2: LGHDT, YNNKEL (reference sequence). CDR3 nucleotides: TGTGCCAGCAGCCAAATTTCGGGACTAGCTGGCGCAGATACGCAGTATTTT. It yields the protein CASSQISGLAGADTQYF.

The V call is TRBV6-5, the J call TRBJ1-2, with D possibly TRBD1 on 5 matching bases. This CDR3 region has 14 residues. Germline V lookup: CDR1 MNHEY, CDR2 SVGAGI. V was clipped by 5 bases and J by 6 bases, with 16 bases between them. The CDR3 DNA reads TGTGCCAGCAGTATCGCAGGGACTAGCCATGGCTACACCTTC. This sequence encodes CASSIAGTSHGYTF.

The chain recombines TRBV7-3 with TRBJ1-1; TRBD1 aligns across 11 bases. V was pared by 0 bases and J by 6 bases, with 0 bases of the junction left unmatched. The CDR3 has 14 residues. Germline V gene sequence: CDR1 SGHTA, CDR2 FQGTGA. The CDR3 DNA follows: TGTGCCAGCAGCTTAACGGGACAGGGGGCTGAAGCTTTCTTT. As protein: CASSLTGQGAEAFF.

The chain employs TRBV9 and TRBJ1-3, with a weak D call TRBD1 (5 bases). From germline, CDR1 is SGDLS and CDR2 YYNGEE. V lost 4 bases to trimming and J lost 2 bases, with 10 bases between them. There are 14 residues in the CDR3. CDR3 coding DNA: TGTGCCAGCAGCCCCGGGACTGCTGGAAACACCATATATTTT. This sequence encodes CASSPGTAGNTIYF.